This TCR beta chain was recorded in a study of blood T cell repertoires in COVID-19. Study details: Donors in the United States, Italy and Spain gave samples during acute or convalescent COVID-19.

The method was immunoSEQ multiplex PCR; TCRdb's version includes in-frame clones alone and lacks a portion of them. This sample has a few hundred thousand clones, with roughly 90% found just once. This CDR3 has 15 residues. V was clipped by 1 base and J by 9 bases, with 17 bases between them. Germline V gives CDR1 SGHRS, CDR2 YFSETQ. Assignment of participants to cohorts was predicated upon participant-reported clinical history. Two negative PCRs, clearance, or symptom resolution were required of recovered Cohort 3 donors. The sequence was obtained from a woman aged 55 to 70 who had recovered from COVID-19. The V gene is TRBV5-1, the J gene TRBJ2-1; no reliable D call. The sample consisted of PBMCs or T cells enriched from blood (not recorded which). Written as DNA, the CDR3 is TGCGCCAGCAGCTTGCGTTTAGAAAGAGGTAGTGAGCAGTTCTTC. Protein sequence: CASSLRLERGSEQFF.